Listed here are 5 T cell receptor beta chains from one sample, sequenced in a study of cytomegalovirus exposure and HLA in healthy donors. In the PCR, 60 Vbeta and 13 Jbeta primers were used. Measured with immunoSEQ multiplex PCR; TCRdb has only the in-frame clones, and not every one. The sample holds about 130,000 clones, 75% to 90% seen once. Specimen: PBMCs. These receptors were taken from a woman aged 40 to 49 in good health and CMV-seropositive.

The gene calls are TRBV7-9 and TRBJ1-4; 7 bases line up with TRBD1. This CDR3 has 15 residues. J was trimmed by 8 bases and V by 1 base; bases with no gene match: 7. The germline V gene encodes CDR1 SEHNR and CDR2 FQNEAQ (reference sequence). The CDR3 DNA reads TGTGCCAGCAGCTTAGACAGGGGATGGCGGGAAAAACTGTTTTTT. Amino acid sequence: CASSLDRGWREKLFF.

The V call is TRBV29-1, the J call TRBJ2-2; D ambiguous. This CDR3 is 12 amino acids long. Germline V gene sequence: CDR1 SQVTM, CDR2 ANQGSEA. Trimming left V 6 bases short and J 3 bases short, with 8 bases between. The CDR3, as DNA: TGCAGCGTGGCGGTGGACACCGGGGAGCTGTTTTTT. As protein: CSVAVDTGELFF.

The chain joins TRBV7-2 to TRBJ2-5; 8 bases line up with TRBD2. This CDR3 has 16 amino acids. V lost 4 bases and J lost 5; bases outside the gene matches: 12. From germline, CDR1 is SGHTA and CDR2 FQGNSA. DNA of the CDR3: TGTGCCAGCAGCTCCCTTCGGCGGGGGGCGGGCGAGACCCAGTACTTC. Encoded protein: CASSSLRRGAGETQYF. The full variable domain, rest sourced from reference TRBV7-2 and TRBJ2-5, is GAGVSQSPSNKVTEKGKDVELRCDPISGHTALYWYRQSLGQGLEFLIYFQGNSAPDKSGLPSDRFSAERTGGSVSTLTIQRTQQEDSAVYLCASSSLRRGAGETQYFGPGTRLLVL.

V gene TRBV13 combines with J gene TRBJ2-5; 9 bases are a match to TRBD1. The CDR3 has 14 residues. The J segment lost 7 bases and the V segment lost 4 bases, leaving 7 bases of the junction unmatched. Germline V gives CDR1 PRHDT, CDR2 FYEKMQ (reference sequence). DNA of the CDR3: TGTGCCAGCAGCTGGAGACAGGGGGATTGGACCCAGTACTTC. As protein: CASSWRQGDWTQYF. Filled out from reference TRBV13 and TRBJ2-5, the complete variable domain reads AAGVIQSPRHLIKEKRETATLKCYPIPRHDTVYWYQQGPGQDPQFLISFYEKMQSDKGSIPDRFSAQQFSDYHSELNMSSLELGDSALYFCASSWRQGDWTQYFGPGTRLLVL.

This clone has a single count. The V and J genes are TRBV9 and TRBJ2-2, with 11 bases identical to TRBD1. In germline, CDR1 is SGDLS, CDR2 YYNGEE. CDR3 length: 15 residues. V lost 4 bases and J lost 3; bases outside the gene matches: 2. In nucleotides, the CDR3 is TGTGCCAGCAGCTGGGGACAGGGGGACACCGGGGAGCTGTTTTTT. This gives the protein CASSWGQGDTGELFF. The full variable domain, with the rest looked up from reference TRBV9 and TRBJ2-2, is DSGVTQTPKHLITATGQRVTLRCSPRSGDLSVYWYQQSLDQGLQFLIQYYNGEERAKGNILERFSAQQFPDLHSELNLSSLELGDSALYFCASSWGQGDTGELFFGEGSRLTVL.